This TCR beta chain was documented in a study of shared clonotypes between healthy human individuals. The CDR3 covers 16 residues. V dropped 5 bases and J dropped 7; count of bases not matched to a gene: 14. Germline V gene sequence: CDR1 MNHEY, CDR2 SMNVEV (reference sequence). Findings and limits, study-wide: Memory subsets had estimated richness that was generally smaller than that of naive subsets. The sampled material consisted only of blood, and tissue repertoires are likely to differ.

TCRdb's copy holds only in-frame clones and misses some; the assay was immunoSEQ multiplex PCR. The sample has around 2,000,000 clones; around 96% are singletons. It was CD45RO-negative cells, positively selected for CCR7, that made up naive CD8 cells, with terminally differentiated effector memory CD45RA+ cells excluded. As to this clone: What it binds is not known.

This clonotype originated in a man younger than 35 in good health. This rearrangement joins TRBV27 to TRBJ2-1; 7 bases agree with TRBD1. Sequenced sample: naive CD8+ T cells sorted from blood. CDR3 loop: CASSPSQGQVANEQFF. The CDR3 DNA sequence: TGTGCCAGCAGTCCAAGCCAAGGACAGGTAGCAAATGAGCAGTTCTTC.